The clone carrying this TCR beta chain was seen at least ten times. Its antigen is not known. Germline V gene sequence: CDR1 DFQATT, CDR2 SNEGSKA (reference sequence). The CDR3 has 15 amino acids. The V segment lost 5 bases and the J segment 4 bases; nucleotides outside the gene matches: 7. This sample stems from a study of T-cell reconstitution after alpha-beta-depleted transplantation in children. Study outcomes and limitations: After one year, T-cell counts and TCRbeta diversity mostly came from new T cells. Several patients had high TCRbeta diversity at day 60; it came from surviving recipient T cells and thymic progenitors. It was reported that alpha-beta T cells came from several hundred expanded graft clones (about two months after transplant).

Unique molecular identifiers featured in how the TCRbeta library was prepared. One entry per CDR3 protein results from TCRdb running MiXCR on the PCR reads. Counted here are roughly 400,000 distinct CDR3 sequences, roughly 44% occurring once; the ten biggest clones make up 25% to 30%. The sample in question was PBMCs, obtained before TCRalphabeta/CD19-depleted stem cell transplant. The V and J genes are TRBV20-1 and TRBJ2-7, with 14 bases lining up with TRBD2. This sequence was found in a girl aged 2 to 9 with aplastic anemia, due to receive a stem cell transplant. The CDR3 nucleotides read TGCAGTGCTGCAGGGACTAGCGGGAGTAGATACGAGCAGTACTTC. Protein sequence: CSAAGTSGSRYEQYF.